One sample yielded the 12 T cell receptor beta chains listed below, sequenced in a study of breast tumors, draining lymph nodes, adjacent tissues. Breast cancer patients provided tissue from their axillary draining lymph nodes. TCRdb reanalysed the multiplex PCR reads using MiXCR and keeps one entry per CDR3 protein. The repertoire holds about 270,000 distinct CDR3 sequences, with around 30% as singletons. The sequenced sample consisted of axillary lymph node tissue. The source of these receptors is a female donor with breast cancer. Some clones in this sample may be carry-over from other donors' samples.

This clonotype was observed at least ten times. The rearrangement uses TRBV11-3 and TRBJ2-3; no reliable D call. CDR3 length: 13 residues. Per the germline V gene, CDR1 is SGHNT and CDR2 is YENEEA. With 6 bases removed from V and 2 bases from J, the gap between germline ends came to 9 bases. CDR3 residues: CASRILNTDTQYF. In DNA, the CDR3 is TGTGCCAGCAGGATACTTAACACAGATACGCAGTATTTT.

CDR3 amino acids: CAKDSRLPSYNEQFF. The CDR3 nucleotides read TGTGCCAAGGACAGCCGCCTCCCCTCCTACAATGAGCAGTTCTTC. The chain carries TRBV14 and TRBJ2-1; possibly TRBD1 for D (6 bases). V shed 10 bases and J shed 0 bases, with 16 bases lying between them. CDR1 is SGHDN and CDR2 is FVKESK in the germline V gene. The CDR3 length is 15 residues.

This clonotype has ten or more counts. The chain links TRBV7-2 to TRBJ2-5; 8 bases are a match to TRBD1. CDR3 length equals 14 residues. J was trimmed by 4 bases and V by 5 bases; bases with no gene match: 6. The germline gives CDR1 SGHTA, CDR2 FQGNSA. The CDR3: CASSNRQGIETQYF. CDR3 bases: TGTGCCAGCAGCAACCGACAGGGGATAGAGACCCAGTACTTC.

In this sample, this clonotype turned up many times. This chain connects TRBV6-5 to TRBJ2-7, with 8 bases lining up with TRBD2. CDR3 length equals 15 residues. Germline CDR1 and CDR2: MNHEY and SVGAGI. Trimming at V came to 6 bases and at J to 4 bases, leaving 11 bases not matched to a gene. CDR3 nucleotides: TGTGCCAGCAGAACTTCAGCGGGAGTGCAGTACGAGCAGTACTTC. This sequence encodes CASRTSAGVQYEQYF.

Many counts were recorded for this clonotype. This chain connects TRBV10-3 to TRBJ2-5, with D possibly being TRBD1 or TRBD2 (5 bases each). V lost 5 bases to trimming and J lost 7 bases, with 23 bases between them. Germline V gene sequence: CDR1 ENHRY, CDR2 SYGVKD. This CDR3 is 16 amino acids long. CDR3 sequence: CAISNTRDPDPGTQYF. CDR3 in DNA: TGTGCCATCAGTAACACCCGGGACCCTGATCCTGGGACCCAGTACTTC.

Concerning this clonotype: Given a much more abundant clone one base away, this may be a read error. J is TRBJ2-3 and V is TRBV12-3 or TRBV12-4; D is unresolved. The length of the CDR3 is 12 residues. Trimming shortened V by 6 bases and J by 8 bases, and 12 bases separated the two germline ends. The CDR3 loop reads CASSAGRVTQYF. The CDR3 DNA reads as TGTGCCAGCAGCGCTGGTAGGGTTACGCAGTATTTT.

Ten or more counts support this clonotype. V and J are TRBV5-1 and TRBJ2-3, with 10 bases matching TRBD2. V trimming: 3 bases; J trimming: 4 bases; junction bases outside the gene matches: 8. The V gene's germline CDR1 is SGHRS and CDR2 YFSETQ. This CDR3 comprises 16 residues. In nucleotides, the CDR3 is TGCGCCAGCAGCTCTGGGCTAGCGGGAGATTCAGATACGCAGTATTTT. Protein product: CASSSGLAGDSDTQYF.

Note on this clonotype: The junction does not match germline at one end; this may be a read error. The chain recombines TRBV7-6 with TRBJ2-5, with TRBD2 matching over 16 bases. CDR1 SGHVS and CDR2 FNYEAQ come from the germline V gene. This CDR3 contains 18 residues. CDR3 protein: CANSPGLAGGPSQETQYF. CDR3 bases: TGTGCCAACAGCCCGGGACTAGCGGGAGGGCCGAGCCAGGAGACCCAGTACTTC.

In its sample, this clonotype was seen many times. The chain links TRBV6-6 to TRBJ2-5; D possibly corresponds to TRBD1 (6 bases). The CDR3 length is 14 residues. V was trimmed by 5 bases and J by 5 bases, leaving 15 bases between them. Germline lookup yields CDR1 MNHNY and CDR2 SVGAGI (reference sequence). The CDR3 DNA is TGTGCCAGCAGTCACGGTACAGGGTCCGAGACCCAGTACTTC. It encodes CASSHGTGSETQYF.

This clonotype came up many times. The chain combines TRBV20-1 with TRBJ1-2, with D possibly being TRBD1 (6 bases). Trimming shortened V by 2 bases and J by 4 bases, and 14 bases separated the two germline ends. CDR3 length equals 14 residues. Germline CDR1 is DFQATT and CDR2 is SNEGSKA (reference sequence). CDR3 residues: CSARNRETPYGYTF. The CDR3 nucleotides are TGCAGTGCTAGAAACAGGGAAACCCCCTATGGCTACACCTTC.

In the case of this clonotype: A read error may be the cause here, since a much bigger clone is one base away. This chain uses TRBV14 with TRBJ2-1, with 9 bases aligning to TRBD2. The CDR3 is made up of 18 amino acids. V was pared by 2 bases and J by 5 bases, with 13 bases of the junction left unmatched. Germline-derived CDR1 and CDR2 are SGHDN and FVKESK. CDR3 nucleotide sequence: TGTGCCAGCAGCCAAAGGCGGGAGGGGTATAGGGCAAACAATGAGCAGTTCTTC. Translation gives CASSQRREGYRANNEQFF.

This clonotype has ten or more counts. The chain couples TRBV7-3 to TRBJ2-5; D not certain. The length of the CDR3 is 13 residues. V lost 5 bases, J lost 5 bases, and 12 bases lay in between. Germline CDR1 is SGHTA and CDR2 is FQGTGA. The CDR3 here is CASSPVPWETQYF. The CDR3 DNA is TGTGCCAGCAGCCCCGTCCCCTGGGAGACCCAGTACTTC.